This note documents a single T cell receptor beta chain sequence. This clone has only a few counts. The antigen it binds to is not known. The record has no base qualities; no much larger clone is one base away. The data are from a study of cytomegalovirus exposure and HLA in healthy donors (TCRdb year 2017). Study-level background: According to a later analysis, the 120 validation repertoires were produced on the same platform as the approximately 610 repertoires of the first cohort. To predict cytomegalovirus infection status, the study brought together high-throughput TCR immunosequencing, statistical association of individual TCRs with disease status, and machine learning. Besides the first cohort of around 700 subjects, a separate validation cohort made up of roughly 130 different subjects was used. The aim of the study was to test whether cataloging public T cell receptors could identify signatures of past pathogen exposure.

Library creation used the immunoSEQ multiplex PCR assay. As for the original processing: A statistical classification framework was built for diagnosing cytomegalovirus status from the catalog of TCR beta chain sequences. Not all clones reach the TCRdb copy of this immuneACCESS table, which keeps in-frame sequences only. Checked studies attribute under half of the gap to unresolved V genes and leave the rest unexplained. The V and J calls and the clone size are those of that table, but D and trimming were determined from the DNA. Across this sample there are 200,000 to 250,000 clones, with about nine tenths seen only once. Of the sample, approximately 1.1% is held by the ten largest clones. The donors were included in the validation cohort of over a hundred subjects, a group kept apart from the approximately 690-subject first cohort. Study-wide findings and limitations: It was suggested by the authors that the approach could potentially be generalized to other disease states and immunological phenotypes. Cytomegalovirus status was reported to be diagnosed by the classifier with high specificity and sensitivity in both the original and validation cohorts. All 110 or so repertoires were used to score co-occurrence in the validation cohort in a later analysis, because that analysis had no HLA typing for the cohort. The study gave a list of 150 to 200 TCR beta chains associated with cytomegalovirus. Subsequent analysis determined that TCRs grouped into clusters in the first cohort also showed a tendency toward co-occurrence across the roughly 130 validation repertoires, and 85% to 95% of cluster scores exceeded 0. Three of the identified cytomegalovirus-associated TCR beta chains were confirmed in vitro to be specific for cytomegalovirus antigens. While some public TCRs were present in many individuals, most TCR sequences turned up only very rarely across donors.

CDR1 SGHTA and CDR2 FQGNSA are derived from the germline V gene. The CDR3 contains 11 residues, cysteine and phenylalanine counted. Only the CDR3 part of the read is kept: 33 bases, read in frame from the first base. V is shortened by 5 bases, J by 8 bases, and the region joining them spans 10 bases. Sequenced: PBMCs. The chain is assembled from TRBV7-2 and TRBJ2-7; the D gene is perhaps TRBD1, on 5 matching bases. The receptor was isolated from a woman between 18 and 29 years old in good health and CMV-seronegative. The DNA reads TGTGCCAGCAGCCTTACAGGCAAGCAGTACTTC. Its coded protein is CASSLTGKQYF.